The 30 T cell receptor beta chains in this list originate from one sample, sequenced in a study of blood T cells in healthy people across ages. Alongside a J-beta primer mix, a sample-barcoded 5' primer served in a second PCR lasting about 7 to 12 cycles. TCRdb reprocessed the 5' RACE reads via MiXCR and lists one record per CDR3 protein. The data hold 1.5 million to 2 million distinct CDR3 sequences, with about 28% observed a single time. The sample consisted of blood. Source of these receptors: a woman aged 25-40 years in good health.

This clonotype was found many times. The chain links TRBV12-3 or TRBV12-4 to TRBJ2-1; no clear D gene. V shed 0 bases and J shed 3 bases, with 3 bases lying between them. This CDR3 contains 13 residues. This CDR3 is CASSLAYYNEQFF. The CDR3 DNA sequence: TGTGCCAGCAGTTTAGCCTACTACAATGAGCAGTTCTTC.

This chain joins TRBV7-2 and TRBJ2-3; D not certain. CDR1 and CDR2 (germline): SGHTA, FQGNSA. V lost 1 base to trimming and J lost 2 bases, with 10 bases between them. This CDR3 region has 15 residues. This CDR3 reads CASSLGPAITDTQYF. The CDR3 DNA reads as TGTGCCAGCAGCTTAGGCCCAGCGATCACAGATACGCAGTATTTT. The full variable domain, in which reference TRBV7-2 and TRBJ2-3 provide the parts outside the CDR3, is GAGVSQSPSNKVTEKGKDVELRCDPISGHTALYWYRQSLGQGLEFLIYFQGNSAPDKSGLPSDRFSAERTGGSVSTLTIQRTQQEDSAVYLCASSLGPAITDTQYFGPGTRLTVL.

The V call is TRBV20-1, the J call TRBJ2-1; D tentatively fits TRBD1 or TRBD2 (5 bases each). The V end was cut by 5 bases, the J end by 5 bases, with 22 bases between. Germline V lookup: CDR1 DFQATT, CDR2 SNEGSKA (reference sequence). CDR3 length equals 16 residues. The CDR3: CSAPRDPISPDNEQFF. CDR3 nucleotide sequence: TGCAGTGCTCCCCGGGACCCTATCTCCCCTGACAATGAGCAGTTCTTC.

The V and J genes are TRBV7-2 and TRBJ2-5, with 9 positions matching TRBD2. CDR3 size: 18 residues. With 5 bases clipped from V and 2 bases from J, the junction kept 15 bases outside the gene matches. The germline gives CDR1 SGHTA, CDR2 FQGNSA. In nucleotides, the CDR3 is TGTGCCAGCAGCCCCCGGGGGAGCGGGGGGATTGAGCAAGAGACCCAGTACTTC. Its protein is CASSPRGSGGIEQETQYF.

The chain combines TRBV4-2 with TRBJ1-1; a weak D match, TRBD1 (6 bases). Per germline, CDR1 LGHNA and CDR2 YNFKEQ. There are 14 residues in the CDR3. Trimming pared 0 bases from V and 7 bases from J, leaving 12 bases between. Written as DNA, the CDR3 is TGTGCCAGCAGCCAAGAAAAGGGGGTCGGTGAAGCTTTCTTT. This encodes CASSQEKGVGEAFF.

The chain combines TRBV4-2 with TRBJ2-3, with 8 bases matching TRBD2. V shed 0 bases, J shed 2 bases, and the junction held 7 bases outside the gene matches. The CDR3 is 17 residues long. The V gene's germline CDR1 is LGHNA and CDR2 YNFKEQ. As DNA, the CDR3 is TGTGCCAGCAGCCAAGAAGGGAGCGGGGGCAACACAGATACGCAGTATTTT. Translating it yields CASSQEGSGGNTDTQYF.

The rearrangement joins TRBV30 to TRBJ1-5, with D unclear. V lost 3 bases to trimming and J lost 5 bases, with 11 bases between them. Germline lookup yields CDR1 GTSNPN and CDR2 SVGIG (reference sequence). The CDR3 is made up of 13 amino acids. The DNA for the CDR3 is TGTGCCTGGAGCAATATGCCTTATCAGCCCCAGCATTTT. The encoded protein is CAWSNMPYQPQHF.

The V and J genes are TRBV7-9 and TRBJ2-7; D may be TRBD1 (6 bases). Germline V gene sequence: CDR1 SEHNR, CDR2 FQNEAQ (reference sequence). This CDR3 is 16 amino acids long. Trimming shortened V by 2 bases and J by 7 bases, and 21 bases separated the two germline ends. CDR3 DNA sequence: TGTGCCAGCAGCTTAATTCTCAGGGGTGCGGCACTAGAGCAGTACTTC. Translating gives CASSLILRGAALEQYF.

The CDR3 spells CASSRLGRSDGYTF. CDR3 coding DNA: TGCGCCAGCAGCCGGCTGGGCAGGAGCGATGGCTACACCTTC. This chain connects TRBV5-1 to TRBJ1-2; D uncertain. The CDR3 runs 14 residues. Per germline, CDR1 SGHRS and CDR2 YFSETQ. V lost 4 bases and J 6 bases, leaving 16 bases between the germline ends. The full variable domain, in which reference TRBV5-1 and TRBJ1-2 provide the parts outside the CDR3, is KAGVTQTPRYLIKTRGQQVTLSCSPISGHRSVSWYQQTPGQGLQFLFEYFSETQRNKGNFPGRFSGRQFSNSRSEMNVSTLELGDSALYLCASSRLGRSDGYTFGSGTRLTVV.

The rearrangement links TRBV28 to TRBJ2-5; 7 bases map to TRBD1. The CDR3 sequence is 15 residues long. V dropped 5 bases and J dropped 2; count of bases not matched to a gene: 8. Germline V gene data show CDR1 as MDHEN and CDR2 as SYDVKM. As DNA, the CDR3 is TGTGCCAGCAGTGGGGCAGGGGGTAAACAAGAGACCCAGTACTTC. Protein: CASSGAGGKQETQYF.

The chain combines TRBV7-9 with TRBJ2-1, with TRBD2 matching 9 bases. J lost 2 bases, V lost 4 bases, and 6 bases had no gene match. Germline CDR1 is SEHNR and CDR2 is FQNEAQ (reference sequence). This CDR3 has 16 amino acids. The CDR3 region is CASSSQLAGAYNEQFF. CDR3 sequence (DNA): TGTGCCAGCAGCTCCCAATTAGCGGGAGCCTACAATGAGCAGTTCTTC.

On this clonotype itself: With a much larger clone just one base away, this may be a read error. The chain recombines TRBV29-1 with TRBJ2-4, with D possibly TRBD1 on 5 matching bases. The better agreement between TRBJ2-7 and the DNA end casts doubt on the J call. From germline, CDR1 is SQVTM and CDR2 ANQGSEA. The CDR3 totals 12 residues. The CDR3 protein is CSARQPSYEQYF. The DNA of the CDR3 is TGCAGCGCTCGACAGCCTTCCTACGAGCAGTACTTC.

This rearrangement joins TRBV7-8 to TRBJ2-5, with TRBD2 matching 7 bases. The V and J ends lost 1 base and 4 bases, in that order; junction bases with no gene match: 6. Germline V lookup: CDR1 SGHVS, CDR2 FQNEAQ. The CDR3 runs 15 residues. The chain's CDR3 is CASSLVGGKVETQYF. For the CDR3, the DNA is TGTGCCAGCAGCTTAGTGGGAGGGAAGGTAGAGACCCAGTACTTC.

The gene calls are TRBV18 and TRBJ2-3, with unresolved D. Trimming removed 1 base from V and 3 bases from J, with 17 bases in between. Germline V gene sequence: CDR1 KGHSH, CDR2 LQKENI. The CDR3 loop spans 17 amino acids. CDR3 sequence (DNA): TGTGCCAGCTCACCACTGAATGTCCGGCGAGCGACAGATACGCAGTATTTT. Its protein is CASSPLNVRRATDTQYF.

This clonotype was seen a few times. This chain links TRBV2 with TRBJ2-1, with TRBD2 matching over 11 bases. With V trimmed by 7 bases and J by 6 bases, 8 bases remained unmatched. This CDR3 is built from 15 residues. From germline, CDR1 is SNHLY and CDR2 FYNNEI. The CDR3 DNA is TGTGCCAGCAAAGAAATAGCGGGGGGGATCAATGAGCAGTTCTTC. This encodes CASKEIAGGINEQFF.

This clonotype was found a few times. The J gene is TRBJ1-1, the V gene TRBV29-1; 7 nucleotides match TRBD1. The V segment lost 6 bases and the J segment 1 base; nucleotides outside the gene matches: 8. This CDR3 has 14 amino acids. Per the germline V gene, CDR1 is SQVTM and CDR2 is ANQGSEA. The CDR3 DNA reads as TGCAGCGTCGATCGTCAGGGGGGGAACACTGAAGCTTTCTTT. This translates into CSVDRQGGNTEAFF.

The chain combines TRBV20-1 with TRBJ1-6, with TRBD1 matching 10 bases. The J segment lost 8 bases and the V segment lost 1 base, leaving 8 bases of the junction unmatched. The CDR3 has 16 residues. Germline CDR1 DFQATT, CDR2 SNEGSKA (reference sequence). In nucleotides, the CDR3 is TGCAGTGCTAGAGGGAATCAGGACAGGGGGGATTCACCCCTCCACTTT. Its translation is CSARGNQDRGDSPLHF.

This clonotype was counted a few times. This chain links TRBV4-1 with TRBJ2-3, with 11 bases identical to TRBD1. With 0 bases clipped from V and 1 base from J, the junction kept 6 bases outside the gene matches. Germline values: CDR1 MGHRA, CDR2 YSYEKL. This CDR3 contains 18 residues. The CDR3 sequence is CASSQDGSGQGGTDTQYF. CDR3 sequence (DNA): TGCGCCAGCAGCCAAGACGGATCGGGACAGGGGGGCACAGATACGCAGTATTTT.

This chain connects TRBV7-9 to TRBJ2-1; TRBD2 matches 9 bases. This CDR3 has 17 amino acids. Germline values: CDR1 SEHNR, CDR2 FQNEAQ (reference sequence). Losses at the gene ends were 4 bases for V and 3 bases for J; bases not matched to a gene: 10. CDR3 sequence (DNA): TGTGCCAGCAGCTCAGGGTCGGGGACTAGCTTCTACAATGAGCAGTTCTTC. It is translated as CASSSGSGTSFYNEQFF.

The gene calls are TRBV6-1 and TRBJ1-1; 7 nucleotides match TRBD1. Germline V gene lookup returns CDR1 MNHNS and CDR2 SASEGT. The V and J ends lost 6 bases and 1 base, in that order; junction bases with no gene match: 8. The CDR3 has 15 residues. CDR3 nucleotide sequence: TGTGCCAGCAGCCGACAACAGGGGCGGAACACTGAAGCTTTCTTT. This gives the protein CASSRQQGRNTEAFF.

This clonotype was seen a few times. The J gene is TRBJ2-5, the V gene TRBV29-1, with 13 bases matching TRBD2. Trimming cost V 4 bases and J 2 bases; bases outside gene matches: 1. Germline V lookup: CDR1 SQVTM, CDR2 ANQGSEA. The CDR3 is made up of 14 amino acids. The CDR3, as DNA: TGCAGCGTTGGGACTAGCGGGAGTCAAGAGACCCAGTACTTC. The encoded protein is CSVGTSGSQETQYF.

This clonotype was counted at least ten times. The gene calls are TRBV5-1 and TRBJ2-1; TRBD1 aligns across 9 bases. Trimming cost V 0 bases and J 6 bases; bases outside gene matches: 4. Germline V gives CDR1 SGHRS, CDR2 YFSETQ. There are 15 residues in the CDR3. DNA of the CDR3: TGCGCCAGCAGCTTGGGGGACAGGGAGGGCAATGAGCAGTTCTTC. This sequence encodes CASSLGDREGNEQFF. Variable domain in full (rest from reference TRBV5-1 and TRBJ2-1): KAGVTQTPRYLIKTRGQQVTLSCSPISGHRSVSWYQQTPGQGLQFLFEYFSETQRNKGNFPGRFSGRQFSNSRSEMNVSTLELGDSALYLCASSLGDREGNEQFFGPGTRLTVL.

This clonotype was counted many times. V is TRBV20-1 and J is TRBJ1-5; a weak D match, TRBD1 (6 bases). Germline V gives CDR1 DFQATT, CDR2 SNEGSKA (reference sequence). The CDR3 consists of 13 residues. The germline V and J ends were trimmed by 4 bases and 5 bases, with 12 bases remaining between them. The CDR3 reads CSAIQGRDQPQHF. The CDR3 DNA is TGCAGTGCTATACAGGGTAGGGATCAGCCCCAGCATTTT.

The rearrangement joins TRBV9 to TRBJ2-2; 9 nucleotides align to TRBD1. This CDR3 comprises 16 residues. Germline V gene data show CDR1 as SGDLS and CDR2 as YYNGEE. V lost 4 bases, J lost 1 base, and 5 bases stayed unmatched. CDR3 amino acids: CASSTGQGLNTGELFF. CDR3 nucleotide sequence: TGTGCCAGCAGCACGGGACAGGGCCTGAACACCGGGGAGCTGTTTTTT.

Concerning this clonotype itself: Germline and junction disagree at one end, which may indicate a read error. The CDR3 coding sequence is TGTACCAGCAGCCAAGACTACGAGCAGTACTTC. Protein: CTSSQDYEQYF. The chain uses TRBV14 and TRBJ2-7; no clear D. This CDR3 spans 11 amino acids. Germline CDR1 is SGHDN and CDR2 is FVKESK.

The genes are TRBV12-3 or TRBV12-4 and TRBJ1-6; maybe TRBD1 (5 bases). This CDR3 is 12 amino acids long. V lost 8 bases and J lost 10, with 12 bases in between. The CDR3 DNA reads as TGTGCCAGCGCCACCCCAGGGTCACCCCTCCACTTT. Translated: CASATPGSPLHF.

On this clonotype itself: Germline and junction disagree at one end, which may indicate a read error. DNA for the CDR3: TGTGCCACCAACAAAACCCAATTGGTATACAATGGGCAGTTCTTC. Translating it yields CATNKTQLVYNGQFF. V gene TRBV24-1 combines with J gene TRBJ2-1; D call uncertain. This CDR3 is built from 15 residues. Germline V gene data show CDR1 as KGHDR and CDR2 as SFDVKD.

The CDR3 coding sequence is TGCAGTGTAACGAGCGGGGGGGCCCACGAGCAGTACTTC. Amino acids: CSVTSGGAHEQYF. The V call is TRBV20-1, the J call TRBJ2-7; 10 positions match TRBD2. This CDR3 has 13 amino acids. After removal of 7 bases from V and 5 bases from J, the junction contained 8 bases not matched to a gene. Germline loops: CDR1 DFQATT, CDR2 SNEGSKA (reference sequence).

Notes on this clonotype: A much larger clone is a single base away; this may be a read error. The chain joins TRBV20-1 to TRBJ1-2, with 8 bases aligning to TRBD1. Germline values: CDR1 DFQATT, CDR2 SNEGSKA (reference sequence). This CDR3 has 13 amino acids. CDR3 sequence reads: CSARDDRGYGHTF. The CDR3 region has the DNA TGCAGTGCTAGAGACGACAGGGGCTATGGCCACACCTTC.

The chain joins TRBV5-1 to TRBJ1-6, with D tentatively TRBD1 (5 bases). From germline, CDR1 is SGHRS and CDR2 YFSETQ. Trimming pared 6 bases from V and 8 bases from J, leaving 9 bases between. The CDR3 sequence is 12 residues long. CDR3 loop: CASILGDSPLHF. The CDR3 DNA is TGCGCCAGCATCTTAGGGGATTCACCCCTCCACTTT.